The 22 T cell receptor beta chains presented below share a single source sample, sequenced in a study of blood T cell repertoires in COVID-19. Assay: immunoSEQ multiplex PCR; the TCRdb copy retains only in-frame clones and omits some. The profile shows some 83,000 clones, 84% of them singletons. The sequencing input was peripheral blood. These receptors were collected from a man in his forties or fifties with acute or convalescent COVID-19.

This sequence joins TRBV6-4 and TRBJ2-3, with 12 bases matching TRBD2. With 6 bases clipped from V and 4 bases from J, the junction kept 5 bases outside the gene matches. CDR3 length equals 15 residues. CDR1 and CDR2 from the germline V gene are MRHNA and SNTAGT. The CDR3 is CASSPLAGGSDTQYF. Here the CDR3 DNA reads TGTGCCAGCAGCCCACTAGCGGGGGGATCAGATACGCAGTATTTT.

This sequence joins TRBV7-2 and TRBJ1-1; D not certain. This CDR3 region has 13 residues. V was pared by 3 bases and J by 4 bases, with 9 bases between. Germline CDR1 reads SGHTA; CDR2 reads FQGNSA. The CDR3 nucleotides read TGTGCCAGCAGCTTTGCCCGAGGCACTGAAGCTTTCTTT. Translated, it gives CASSFARGTEAFF.

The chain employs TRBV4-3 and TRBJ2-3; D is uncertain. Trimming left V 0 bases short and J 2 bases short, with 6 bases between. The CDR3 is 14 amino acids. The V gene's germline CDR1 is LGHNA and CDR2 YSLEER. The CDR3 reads CASSQDQDTDTQYF. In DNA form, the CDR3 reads TGCGCCAGCAGCCAAGATCAGGACACAGATACGCAGTATTTT.

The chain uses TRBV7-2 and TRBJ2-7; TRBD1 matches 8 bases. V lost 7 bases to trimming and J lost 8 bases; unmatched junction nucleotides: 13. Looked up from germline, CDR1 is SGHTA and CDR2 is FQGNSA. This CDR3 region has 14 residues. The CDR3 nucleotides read TGTGCCAGCACCCAGACAGGGACAGGTTCGCAGCAGTACTTC. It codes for CASTQTGTGSQQYF.

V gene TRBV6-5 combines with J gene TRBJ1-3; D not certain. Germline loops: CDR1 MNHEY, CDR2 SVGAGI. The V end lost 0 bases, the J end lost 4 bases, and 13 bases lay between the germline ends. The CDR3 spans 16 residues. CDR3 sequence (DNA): TGTGCCAGCAGTTACTCGAGCGGTTACTCAGGAAACACCATATATTTT. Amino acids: CASSYSSGYSGNTIYF.

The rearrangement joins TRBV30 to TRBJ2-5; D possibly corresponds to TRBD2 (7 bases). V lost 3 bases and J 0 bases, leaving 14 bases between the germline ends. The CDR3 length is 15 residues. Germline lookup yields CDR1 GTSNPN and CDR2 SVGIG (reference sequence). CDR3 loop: CAWRHRGGNQETQYF. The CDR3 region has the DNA TGTGCCTGGAGACATAGGGGGGGGAACCAAGAGACCCAGTACTTC.

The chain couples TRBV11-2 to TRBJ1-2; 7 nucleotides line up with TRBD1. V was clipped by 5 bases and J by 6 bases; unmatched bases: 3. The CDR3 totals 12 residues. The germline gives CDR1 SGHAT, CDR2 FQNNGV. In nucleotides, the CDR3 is TGTGCCAGCAGCCGACAGGGCAATGGCTACACCTTC. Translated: CASSRQGNGYTF.

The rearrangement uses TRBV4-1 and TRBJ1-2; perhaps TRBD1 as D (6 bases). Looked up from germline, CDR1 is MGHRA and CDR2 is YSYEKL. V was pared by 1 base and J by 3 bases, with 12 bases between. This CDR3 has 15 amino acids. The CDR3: CASSQVSTGYYGYTF. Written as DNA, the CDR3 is TGCGCCAGCAGCCAAGTATCTACAGGGTACTATGGCTACACCTTC.

The DNA for the CDR3 is TGTGCCAGTAGTCTCCGGGGAACAACTAATGAAAAACTGTTTTTT. Encoded protein: CASSLRGTTNEKLFF. The V and J genes are TRBV19 and TRBJ1-4; D is undetermined. This CDR3 contains 15 residues. V was clipped by 5 bases and J by 0 bases, with 10 bases between them. CDR1 is LNHDA and CDR2 is SQIVND in the germline V gene (reference sequence).

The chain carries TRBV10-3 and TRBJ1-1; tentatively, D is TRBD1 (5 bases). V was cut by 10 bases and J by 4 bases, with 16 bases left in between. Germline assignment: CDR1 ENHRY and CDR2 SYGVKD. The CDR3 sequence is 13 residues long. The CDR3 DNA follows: TGTGCCACCTTAGGGGTCCAGGGCACTGAAGCTTTCTTT. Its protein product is CATLGVQGTEAFF.

The chain's CDR3 is CASSFQAKKETQYF. CDR3 DNA sequence: TGTGCCAGCAGTTTCCAAGCCAAGAAAGAGACCCAGTACTTC. This chain uses TRBV28 with TRBJ2-5; no clear D gene. Germline values: CDR1 MDHEN, CDR2 SYDVKM. The CDR3 has 14 amino acids. The V gene lost 3 bases and the J gene lost 3 bases, with 11 bases spanning the gap.

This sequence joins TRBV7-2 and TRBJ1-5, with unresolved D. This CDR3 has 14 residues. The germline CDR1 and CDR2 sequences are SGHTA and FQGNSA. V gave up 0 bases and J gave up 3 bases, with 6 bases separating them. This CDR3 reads CASSLATVNQPQHF. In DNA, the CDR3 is TGTGCCAGCAGCTTAGCAACAGTCAATCAGCCCCAGCATTTT. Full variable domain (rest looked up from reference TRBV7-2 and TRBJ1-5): GAGVSQSPSNKVTEKGKDVELRCDPISGHTALYWYRQSLGQGLEFLIYFQGNSAPDKSGLPSDRFSAERTGGSVSTLTIQRTQQEDSAVYLCASSLATVNQPQHFGDGTRLSIL.

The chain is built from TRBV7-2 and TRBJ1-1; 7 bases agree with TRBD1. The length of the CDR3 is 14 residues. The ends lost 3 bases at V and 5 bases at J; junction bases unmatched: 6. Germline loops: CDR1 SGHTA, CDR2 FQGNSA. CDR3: CASSLNRGRTEAFF. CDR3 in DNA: TGTGCCAGCAGCTTGAACAGGGGAAGGACTGAAGCTTTCTTT. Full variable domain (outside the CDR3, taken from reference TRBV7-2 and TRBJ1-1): GAGVSQSPSNKVTEKGKDVELRCDPISGHTALYWYRQSLGQGLEFLIYFQGNSAPDKSGLPSDRFSAERTGGSVSTLTIQRTQQEDSAVYLCASSLNRGRTEAFFGQGTRLTVV.

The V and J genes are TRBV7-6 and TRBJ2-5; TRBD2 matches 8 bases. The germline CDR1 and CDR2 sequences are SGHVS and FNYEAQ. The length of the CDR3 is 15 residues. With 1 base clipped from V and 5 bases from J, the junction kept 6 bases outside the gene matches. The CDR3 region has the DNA TGTGCCAGCAGCTTAGTGCGGGGGGATCTGGAGACCCAGTACTTC. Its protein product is CASSLVRGDLETQYF.

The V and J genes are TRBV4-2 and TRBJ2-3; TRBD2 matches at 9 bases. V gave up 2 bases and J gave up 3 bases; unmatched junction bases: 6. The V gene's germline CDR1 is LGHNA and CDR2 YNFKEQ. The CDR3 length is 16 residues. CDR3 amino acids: CASSQIAGVRTDTQYF. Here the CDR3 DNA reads TGTGCCAGCAGCCAAATAGCGGGGGTGAGAACAGATACGCAGTATTTT.

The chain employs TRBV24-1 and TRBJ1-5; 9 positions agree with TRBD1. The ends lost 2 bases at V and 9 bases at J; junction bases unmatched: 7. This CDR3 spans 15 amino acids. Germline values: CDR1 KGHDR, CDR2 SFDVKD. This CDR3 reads CATSDSRQGVSPQHF. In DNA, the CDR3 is TGTGCCACCAGTGATTCCCGACAGGGGGTATCGCCCCAGCATTTT.

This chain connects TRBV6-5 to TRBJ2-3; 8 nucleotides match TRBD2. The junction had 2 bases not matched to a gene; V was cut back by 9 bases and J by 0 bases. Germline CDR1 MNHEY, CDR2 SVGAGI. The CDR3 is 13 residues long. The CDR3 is CASKRGSTDTQYF. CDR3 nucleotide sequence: TGTGCCAGTAAGCGGGGGAGCACAGATACGCAGTATTTT.

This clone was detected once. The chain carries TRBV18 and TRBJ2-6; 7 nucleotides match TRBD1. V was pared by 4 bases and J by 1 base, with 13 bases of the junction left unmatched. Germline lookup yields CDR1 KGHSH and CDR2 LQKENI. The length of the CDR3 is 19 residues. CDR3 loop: CASSRRTGETGSGANVLTF. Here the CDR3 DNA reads TGTGCCAGCTCACGACGTACAGGGGAGACGGGGTCTGGGGCCAACGTCCTGACTTTC.

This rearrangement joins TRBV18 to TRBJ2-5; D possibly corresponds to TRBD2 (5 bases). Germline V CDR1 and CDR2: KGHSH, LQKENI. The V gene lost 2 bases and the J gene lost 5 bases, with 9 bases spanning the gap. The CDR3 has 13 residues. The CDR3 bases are TGTGCCAGCTCACCAGACCAGCGGGAGACCCAGTACTTC. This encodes CASSPDQRETQYF.

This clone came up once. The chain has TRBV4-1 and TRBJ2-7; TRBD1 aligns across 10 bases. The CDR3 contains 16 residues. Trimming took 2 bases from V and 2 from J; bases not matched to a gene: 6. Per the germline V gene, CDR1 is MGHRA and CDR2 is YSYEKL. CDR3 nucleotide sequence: TGCGCCAGCAGCCAACTTGGGACAGGGGCACCCTACGAGCAGTACTTC. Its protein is CASSQLGTGAPYEQYF.

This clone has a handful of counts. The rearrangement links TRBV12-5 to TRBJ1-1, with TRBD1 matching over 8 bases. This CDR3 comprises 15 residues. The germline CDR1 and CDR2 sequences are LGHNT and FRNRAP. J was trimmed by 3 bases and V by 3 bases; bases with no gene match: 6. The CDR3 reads CASGFLQGEDTEAFF. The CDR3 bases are TGTGCTAGTGGTTTTCTACAGGGGGAGGACACTGAAGCTTTCTTT. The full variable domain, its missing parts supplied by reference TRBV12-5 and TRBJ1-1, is DARVTQTPRHKVTEMGQEVTMRCQPILGHNTVFWYRQTMMQGLELLAYFRNRAPLDDSGMPKDRFSAEMPDATLATLKIQPSEPRDSAVYFCASGFLQGEDTEAFFGQGTRLTVV.

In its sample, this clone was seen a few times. The CDR3 sequence: CASSPFGGAGTDTQYF. As DNA, the CDR3 is TGTGCCAGCAGCCCGTTTGGGGGGGCCGGCACAGATACGCAGTATTTT. V gene TRBV7-8 combines with J gene TRBJ2-3; TRBD2 is a possible D gene (7 bases). The CDR3 has 16 amino acids. Trimming left V 5 bases short and J 1 base short, with 16 bases between. Germline CDR1 is SGHVS and CDR2 is FQNEAQ.